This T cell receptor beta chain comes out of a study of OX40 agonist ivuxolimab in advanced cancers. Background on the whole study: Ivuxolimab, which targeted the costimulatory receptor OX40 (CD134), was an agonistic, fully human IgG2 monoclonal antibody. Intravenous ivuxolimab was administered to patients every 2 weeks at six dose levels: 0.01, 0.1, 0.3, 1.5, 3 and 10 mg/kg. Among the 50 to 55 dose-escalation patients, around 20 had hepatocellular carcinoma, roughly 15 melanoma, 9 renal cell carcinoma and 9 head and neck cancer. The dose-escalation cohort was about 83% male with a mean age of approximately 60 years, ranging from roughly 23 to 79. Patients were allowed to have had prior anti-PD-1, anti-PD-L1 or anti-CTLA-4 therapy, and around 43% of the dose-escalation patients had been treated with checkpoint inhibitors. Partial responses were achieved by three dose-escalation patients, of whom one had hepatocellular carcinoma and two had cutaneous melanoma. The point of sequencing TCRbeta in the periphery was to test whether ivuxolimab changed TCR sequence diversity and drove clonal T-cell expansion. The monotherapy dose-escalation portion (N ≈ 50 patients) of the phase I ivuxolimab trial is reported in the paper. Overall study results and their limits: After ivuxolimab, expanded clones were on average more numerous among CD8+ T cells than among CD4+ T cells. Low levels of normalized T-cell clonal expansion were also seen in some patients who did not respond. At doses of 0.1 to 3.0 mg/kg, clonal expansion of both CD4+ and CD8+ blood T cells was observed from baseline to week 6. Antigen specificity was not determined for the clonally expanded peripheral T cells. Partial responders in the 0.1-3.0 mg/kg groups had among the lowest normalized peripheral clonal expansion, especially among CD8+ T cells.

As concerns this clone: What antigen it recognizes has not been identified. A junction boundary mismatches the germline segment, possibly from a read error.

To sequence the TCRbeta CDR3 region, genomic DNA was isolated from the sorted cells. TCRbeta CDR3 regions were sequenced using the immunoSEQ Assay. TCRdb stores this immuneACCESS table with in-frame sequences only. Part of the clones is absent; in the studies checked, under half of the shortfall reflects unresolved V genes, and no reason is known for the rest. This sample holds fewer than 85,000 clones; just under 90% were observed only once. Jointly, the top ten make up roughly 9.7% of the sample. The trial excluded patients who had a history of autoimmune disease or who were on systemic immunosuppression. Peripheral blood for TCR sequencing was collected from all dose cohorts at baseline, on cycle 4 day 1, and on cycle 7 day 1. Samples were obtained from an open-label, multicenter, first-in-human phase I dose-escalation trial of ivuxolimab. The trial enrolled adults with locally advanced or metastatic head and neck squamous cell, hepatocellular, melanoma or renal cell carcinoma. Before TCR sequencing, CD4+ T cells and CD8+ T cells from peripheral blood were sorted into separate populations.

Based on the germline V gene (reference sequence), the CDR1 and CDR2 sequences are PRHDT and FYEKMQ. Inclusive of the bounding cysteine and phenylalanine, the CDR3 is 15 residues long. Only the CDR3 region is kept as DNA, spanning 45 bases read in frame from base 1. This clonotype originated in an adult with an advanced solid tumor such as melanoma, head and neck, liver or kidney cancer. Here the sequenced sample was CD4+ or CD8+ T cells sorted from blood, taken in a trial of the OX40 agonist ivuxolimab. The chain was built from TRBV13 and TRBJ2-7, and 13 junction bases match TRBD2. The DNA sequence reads TGTGCCAGCAGCGTAGGACTAGCGGGAGTAATCGAGCAGTACTTC. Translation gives CASSVGLAGVIEQYF.